Listed below are T cell receptor beta chains from one sample, sequenced in a study of shared clonotypes between healthy human individuals. The table came from immunoSEQ multiplex PCR; TCRdb's copy has only in-frame clones and leaves some out. The data show about 1.1 million clones, around three quarters seen once. Sequenced material: memory CD4+ T cells from PBMCs. These receptors were collected from a man between 18 and 35 years old in good health. Some clones in this sample may be carry-over from other donors' samples. CDR3s include the opening cysteine and the closing phenylalanine or tryptophan. A D gene is named only where the DNA matches it firmly. Size values are once, few and many counts, or a class for expanded clones, and some rows have none.

j_call clone_size v_call d_call cdr3_aa cdr3_nt
TRBJ1-2 . TRBV9 TRBD1 CASSDYPGQSYGYTF TGTGCCAGCAGCGACTACCCGGGACAGTCCTATGGCTACACCTTC
TRBJ2-5 . TRBV5-5 . CASSSLEGRRRETQYF TGTGCCAGCAGCTCCCTTGAGGGGAGGCGCAGGGAGACCCAGTACTTC
TRBJ1-5 once TRBV2 TRBD1 CASSAQGVVQPQHF TGTGCCAGCAGTGCACAGGGGGTGGTTCAGCCCCAGCATTTT
TRBJ2-7 . TRBV7-9 . CASSPLGEQYF TGTGCCAGCAGCCCCCTAGGCGAGCAGTACTTC
TRBJ1-1 . TRBV18 . CASSPVAQMNTEAFF TGTGCCAGCTCACCAGTTGCCCAGATGAACACTGAAGCTTTCTTT
TRBJ2-2 . TRBV10-3 TRBD2 CAISESSGRATNTGELFF TGTGCCATCAGTGAGTCTAGCGGGAGGGCTACGAACACCGGGGAGCTGTTTTTT
TRBJ2-5 . TRBV30 . CAWSAPGSRETQYF TGTGCCTGGAGTGCCCCCGGGTCCCGGGAGACCCAGTACTTC
TRBJ2-1 . TRBV2 . CASSEGRNEQFF TGTGCCAGCAGTGAGGGTCGCAATGAGCAGTTCTTC
TRBJ2-5 . TRBV5-1 . CASSRQAADPRGTQYF TGCGCCAGCAGTCGGCAGGCGGCGGACCCAAGAGGGACCCAGTACTTC
TRBJ1-1 many TRBV27 . CASSLGQLRTEAFF TGTGCCAGCAGTTTAGGGCAGCTCCGCACTGAAGCTTTCTTT
TRBJ1-1 few TRBV7-2 . CASSLARSGSAEAFF TGTGCCAGCAGCTTAGCTAGGTCTGGGAGCGCTGAAGCTTTCTTT
TRBJ1-3 once TRBV15 . CATSRDGVASGNTIYF TGTGCCACCAGCAGAGACGGGGTAGCCTCTGGAAACACCATATATTTT
TRBJ2-5 many TRBV6-1 . CASSPSGGTQYF TGTGCCAGCAGTCCGTCCGGGGGGACCCAGTACTTC
TRBJ1-4 . TRBV28 . CASLKGGREKLFF TGTGCCAGCCTAAAGGGGGGGCGGGAAAAACTGTTTTTT
TRBJ1-2 . TRBV6-5 TRBD1 CASSSHRTGNYGYTF TGTGCCAGCAGTTCTCACCGGACAGGGAACTATGGCTACACCTTC
TRBJ1-1 . TRBV6-4 . CASSEVEGAEAFF TGTGCCAGCAGTGAAGTGGAGGGGGCTGAAGCTTTCTTT
TRBJ2-1 . TRBV5-1 TRBD2 CASEELAGGYNEQFF TGCGCCAGCGAGGAACTAGCGGGGGGCTACAATGAGCAGTTCTTC
TRBJ2-7 . TRBV6-5 TRBD2 CASSYYSSGAYEQYF TGTGCCAGCAGTTACTATTCTAGCGGAGCCTACGAGCAGTACTTC
TRBJ2-7 . TRBV4-3 TRBD2 CASSQLAGAYEQYF TGCGCCAGCAGCCAGTTAGCGGGAGCCTACGAGCAGTACTTC
TRBJ1-4 . TRBV9 TRBD1 CASSPPGQNEKLFF TGTGCCAGCAGCCCGCCGGGACAGAATGAAAAACTGTTTTTT
TRBJ2-7 . TRBV6-1 . CASSDWGPSSYEQYF TGTGCCAGCAGTGATTGGGGCCCTAGCTCCTACGAGCAGTACTTC
TRBJ2-4 . TRBV5-4 . CASSLAGAGKNIQYF TGTGCCAGCAGCTTGGCCGGTGCGGGCAAAAACATTCAGTACTTC
TRBJ1-5 . TRBV18 . CASSPDRRGQPQHF TGTGCCAGCTCACCAGATCGGAGGGGTCAGCCCCAGCATTTT
TRBJ2-7 . TRBV21-1 . CASSKKGRKTYEQYF TGTGCCAGCAGCAAGAAGGGACGGAAGACCTACGAGCAGTACTTC
TRBJ2-7 . TRBV5-1 TRBD2 CASSRTSGSSYEQYF TGCGCCAGCAGCCGGACTAGCGGTAGCTCCTACGAGCAGTACTTC
TRBJ2-5 . TRBV7-3 . CASRWPGEETQYF TGTGCCAGCAGGTGGCCGGGGGAGGAGACCCAGTACTTC
TRBJ1-2 . TRBV6-1 . CASIFGRRGYYGYTF TGTGCCAGCATTTTCGGGCGGCGGGGTTACTATGGCTACACCTTC
TRBJ1-1 . TRBV5-1 . CASSLSTARGPEAFF TGCGCCAGCAGCTTGTCGACTGCCAGGGGCCCTGAAGCTTTCTTT
TRBJ1-5 . TRBV16 TRBD1 CASSHTTGDNQPQHF TGTGCCAGCAGCCATACGACAGGGGATAATCAGCCCCAGCATTTT
TRBJ2-3 . TRBV11-3 . CASSLGADQHTQYF TGTGCCAGCAGCTTAGGAGCGGATCAGCATACGCAGTATTTT
TRBJ2-3 once TRBV6-1 . CASNEAGARDTQYF TGTGCCAGCAATGAGGCAGGGGCGCGGGATACGCAGTATTTT
TRBJ2-5 . TRBV2 . CASTFPGGSETQYF TGTGCCAGCACCTTCCCTGGGGGGTCTGAGACCCAGTACTTC
TRBJ2-7 . TRBV20-1 . CSALRYEQYF TGCAGTGCGCTGAGGTACGAGCAGTACTTC
TRBJ1-1 . TRBV28 . CASTLGTRLEAFF TGTGCCAGCACCCTTGGTACAAGGCTTGAAGCTTTCTTT
TRBJ2-1 . TRBV5-1 . CASSLEQTYNEQFF TGCGCCAGCAGCTTGGAACAGACTTACAATGAGCAGTTCTTC
TRBJ2-5 . TRBV28 . CASSLGPDQETQYF TGTGCCAGCAGTTTAGGGCCAGACCAAGAGACCCAGTACTTC
TRBJ2-2 . TRBV28 TRBD1 CASSPGTGSMDTGELFF TGTGCCAGCAGTCCCGGGACAGGGAGTATGGACACCGGGGAGCTGTTTTTT
TRBJ1-2 few TRBV30 . CAWSYKRGYTF TGTGCCTGGAGTTACAAAAGAGGCTACACCTTC
TRBJ2-7 . TRBV10-3 . CAISAGKVSSSYEQYF TGTGCCATCAGTGCCGGGAAGGTCTCTAGCTCCTACGAGCAGTACTTC
TRBJ2-3 few TRBV27 . CASWGLIGDTQYF TGTGCCAGCTGGGGGCTTATTGGGGATACGCAGTATTTT
TRBJ1-3 many TRBV28 . CASSLFSGNTIYF TGTGCCAGCAGTTTATTTTCTGGAAACACCATATATTTT
TRBJ2-5 . TRBV6-5 . CASSPDSFQETQYF TGTGCCAGCAGTCCGGACAGCTTCCAAGAGACCCAGTACTTC
TRBJ2-5 . TRBV5-6 . CASSSIHGETQYF TGTGCCAGCAGCTCAATACATGGAGAGACCCAGTACTTC
TRBJ1-3 . TRBV5-4 . CASSPGKGGSGNTIYF TGTGCCAGCAGCCCGGGAAAGGGGGGCTCTGGAAACACCATATATTTT
TRBJ2-1 . TRBV5-4 . CASSSAQLGQFF TGTGCCAGCAGCTCCGCCCAGCTCGGGCAGTTCTTC
TRBJ2-7 . TRBV28 TRBD2 CASSPVLAGGAYEQYF TGTGCCAGCAGTCCGGTACTAGCGGGAGGGGCCTACGAGCAGTACTTC
TRBJ1-1 . TRBV6-5 . CASSRQSMNTEAFF TGTGCCAGCAGTCGACAGTCCATGAACACTGAAGCTTTCTTT
TRBJ2-5 . TRBV15 TRBD2 CATSRGSGNGETQYF TGTGCCACCAGCAGAGGTAGCGGGAACGGGGAGACCCAGTACTTC